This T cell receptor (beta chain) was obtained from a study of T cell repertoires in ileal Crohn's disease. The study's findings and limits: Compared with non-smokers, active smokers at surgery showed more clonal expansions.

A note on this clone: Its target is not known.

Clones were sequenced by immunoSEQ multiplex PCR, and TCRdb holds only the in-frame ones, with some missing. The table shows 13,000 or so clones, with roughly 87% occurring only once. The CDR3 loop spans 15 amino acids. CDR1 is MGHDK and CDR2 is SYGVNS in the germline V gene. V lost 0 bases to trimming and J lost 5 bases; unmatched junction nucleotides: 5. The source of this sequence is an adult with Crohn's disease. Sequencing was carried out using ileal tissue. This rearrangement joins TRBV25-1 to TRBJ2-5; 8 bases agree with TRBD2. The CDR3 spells CASSEYRASGETQYF. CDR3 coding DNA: TGTGCCAGCAGTGAATATCGGGCTAGCGGGGAGACCCAGTACTTC.